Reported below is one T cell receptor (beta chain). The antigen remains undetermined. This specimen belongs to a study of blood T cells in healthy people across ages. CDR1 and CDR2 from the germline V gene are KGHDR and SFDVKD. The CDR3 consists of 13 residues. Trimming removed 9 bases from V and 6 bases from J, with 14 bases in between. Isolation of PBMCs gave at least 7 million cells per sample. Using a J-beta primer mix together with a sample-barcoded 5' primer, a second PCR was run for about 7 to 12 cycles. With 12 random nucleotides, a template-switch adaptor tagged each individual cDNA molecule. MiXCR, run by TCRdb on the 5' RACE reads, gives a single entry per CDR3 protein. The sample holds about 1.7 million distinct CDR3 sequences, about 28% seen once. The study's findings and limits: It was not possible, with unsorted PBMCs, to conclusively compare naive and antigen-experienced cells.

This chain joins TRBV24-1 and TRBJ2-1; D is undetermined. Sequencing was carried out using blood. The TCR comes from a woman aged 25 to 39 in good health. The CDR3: CATQIGVSNEQFF. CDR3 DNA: TGTGCCACCCAGATTGGGGTGTCCAATGAGCAGTTCTTC.